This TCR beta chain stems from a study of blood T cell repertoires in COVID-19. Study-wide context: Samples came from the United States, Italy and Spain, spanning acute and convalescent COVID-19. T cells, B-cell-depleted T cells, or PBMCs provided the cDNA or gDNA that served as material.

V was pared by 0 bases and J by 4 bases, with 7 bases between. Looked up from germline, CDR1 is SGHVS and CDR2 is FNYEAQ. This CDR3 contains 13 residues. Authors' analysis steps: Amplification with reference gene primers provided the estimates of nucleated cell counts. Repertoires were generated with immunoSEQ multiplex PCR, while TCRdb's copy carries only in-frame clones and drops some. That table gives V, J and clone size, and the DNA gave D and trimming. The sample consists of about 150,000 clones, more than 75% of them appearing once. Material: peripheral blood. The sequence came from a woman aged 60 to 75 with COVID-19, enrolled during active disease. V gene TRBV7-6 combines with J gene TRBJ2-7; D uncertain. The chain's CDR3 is CASSLAPGYEQYV. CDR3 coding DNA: TGTGCCAGCAGCTTAGCGCCAGGTTACGAGCAGTACGTC.